The clone carrying this TCR beta chain has just a few counts. Authors' methods: From reference gene primer amplification, estimates of nucleated cell counts were derived. Profiled with immunoSEQ multiplex PCR; TCRdb holds only in-frame clones, not every one. That table supplies the V and J calls and clone size; D and trimming were determined from the DNA. The sample has roughly 200,000 clones, around 90% seen once; the top ten hold less than 3.5%. The data were obtained in a study of blood T cell repertoires in COVID-19. Study details: From the United States, Italy and Spain came samples of acute and convalescent COVID-19. The analysed material was cDNA or gDNA that came from T cells, B-cell-depleted T cells, or PBMCs.

Sequencing used peripheral blood. This sequence originates from a man aged 40-49 years with active or convalescent COVID-19.

CDR3 sequence (DNA): TGCGCCAGCAGGTTACAGGGTCAGGTACAGTCCTACGAGCAGTACTTC. It codes for CASRLQGQVQSYEQYF. This chain connects TRBV10-2 to TRBJ2-7; the D gene is possibly TRBD1 (6 bases). The V and J ends lost 6 bases and 1 base respectively, with 19 bases between them. Germline CDR1 is WSHSY and CDR2 is SAAADI. The CDR3 spans 16 residues.